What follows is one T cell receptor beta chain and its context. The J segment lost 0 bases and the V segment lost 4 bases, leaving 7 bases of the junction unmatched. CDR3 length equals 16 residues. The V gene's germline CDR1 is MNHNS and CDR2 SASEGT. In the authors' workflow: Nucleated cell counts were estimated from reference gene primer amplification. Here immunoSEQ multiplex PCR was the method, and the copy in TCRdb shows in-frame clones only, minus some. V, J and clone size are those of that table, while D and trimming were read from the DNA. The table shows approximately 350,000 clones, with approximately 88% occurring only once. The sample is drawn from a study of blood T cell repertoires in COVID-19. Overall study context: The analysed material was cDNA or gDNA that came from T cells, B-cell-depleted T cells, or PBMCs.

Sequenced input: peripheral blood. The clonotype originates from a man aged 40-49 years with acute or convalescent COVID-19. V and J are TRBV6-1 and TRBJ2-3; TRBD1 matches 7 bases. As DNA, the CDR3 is TGTGCCAGCAGTGTGATTCCAGGGGGAAGCACAGATACGCAGTATTTT. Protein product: CASSVIPGGSTDTQYF.